Listed below are T cell receptor beta chains from one sample, sequenced in a study of vaccination and CD4 T cells after COVID-19. TCRdb analysed the PCR reads with MiXCR anew, one entry per CDR3 protein. The table includes about 19,000 distinct CDR3 sequences, approximately 60% detected once. Their recognized antigens are unknown. Material: CD4+ T cells from blood, cultured in vitro. Every receptor here comes from a human donor who had recovered from COVID-19. Each CDR3 is given with its conserved first and last residue. A D gene is named only where the DNA matches it firmly. Only some rows state a clone size, as once, few, many or a class for expanded clones.

j_gene | v_gene | abundance | d_gene | CDR3aa | CDR3nt
TRBJ1-2 | TRBV20-1 | few | . | CSAPDYPPGYTF | TGCAGTGCTCCCGACTATCCTCCCGGCTACACCTTC
TRBJ2-7 | TRBV5-5 | . | TRBD2 | CASRRPLGEGPYEQYF | TGTGCCAGCAGGCGGCCCTTGGGGGAGGGACCCTACGAGCAGTACTTC
TRBJ1-5 | TRBV20-1 | . | . | CSAVEGDSTDAQHF | TGCAGTGCTGTTGAGGGCGATAGTACCGACGCCCAGCATTTT
TRBJ2-3 | TRBV10-3 | . | . | CAISESGTVGTDTQYF | TGTGCCATCAGTGAGTCAGGGACGGTGGGCACAGATACGCAGTATTTT
TRBJ1-4 | TRBV20-1 | few | . | CSARGTPREKLFF | TGCAGTGCTAGAGGAACCCCTAGGGAAAAACTGTTTTTT
TRBJ1-2 | TRBV12-3/TRBV12-4 | . | . | CASSLIGMDGYTF | TGTGCCAGCAGTTTAATAGGGATGGATGGCTACACCTTC
TRBJ2-7 | TRBV20-1 | . | . | CSARTDSEQYF | TGCAGTGCTAGAACCGACAGCGAGCAGTACTTC
TRBJ2-1 | TRBV27 | . | TRBD2 | CASSLGLAGVDEQFF | TGTGCCAGCAGTTTGGGCCTAGCGGGAGTGGATGAGCAGTTCTTC
TRBJ1-6 | TRBV4-2 | few | . | CASSQARPIPTHSPLHF | TGTGCCAGCAGCCAAGCTAGGCCCATTCCTACGCATTCACCCCTCCACTTT
TRBJ1-2 | TRBV19 | . | TRBD1 | CASSLFPGQGTGYTF | TGTGCCAGTAGTCTCTTCCCGGGACAGGGTACCGGCTACACCTTC
TRBJ2-7 | TRBV21-1 | . | . | CASSTPEVTYEQYF | TGTGCCAGCAGCACCCCAGAAGTTACCTACGAGCAGTACTTC
TRBJ2-1 | TRBV6-1 | . | . | CASSESFSGTQFF | TGTGCCAGCAGTGAAAGTTTCTCCGGGACGCAGTTCTTC
TRBJ2-2 | TRBV20-1 | . | . | CSASRQPNTGELFF | TGCAGTGCTAGCCGACAGCCGAACACCGGGGAGCTGTTTTTT
TRBJ2-6 | TRBV11-3 | . | TRBD1 | CASSPGQGARQGANVLTF | TGTGCCAGCAGCCCCGGACAGGGGGCGCGTCAAGGGGCCAACGTCCTGACTTTC
TRBJ2-3 | TRBV20-1 | once | . | CSAPPHNTDTQYF | TGCAGTGCCCCGCCCCACAACACAGATACGCAGTATTTT
TRBJ1-2 | TRBV7-2 | . | . | CASSTSPGTNYGYTF | TGTGCCAGCAGCACTTCCCCCGGGACCAACTATGGCTACACCTTC
TRBJ2-5 | TRBV12-3/TRBV12-4 | . | TRBD2 | CASSSGTSPETQYF | TGTGCCAGCAGTTCGGGGACTAGCCCGGAGACCCAGTACTTC
TRBJ2-5 | TRBV5-4 | once | . | CASSLGGGGQETQYF | TGTGCCAGCAGCTTGGGGGGGGGCGGCCAAGAGACCCAGTACTTC
TRBJ1-1 | TRBV5-5 | . | TRBD1 | CASSLDQGAVYEAFF | TGTGCCAGCAGCTTGGACCAGGGGGCCGTTTATGAAGCTTTCTTT
TRBJ1-2 | TRBV20-1 | few | . | CSLEMAGRHGYTF | TGCAGTCTTGAGATGGCAGGGAGACATGGCTACACCTTC
TRBJ1-6 | TRBV7-6 | few | TRBD1 | CASSSLGQGAMGSPLHF | TGTGCCAGCAGCTCCCTGGGACAGGGGGCTATGGGATCACCCCTCCACTTT
TRBJ2-7 | TRBV27 | . | TRBD2 | CASSLLYRTSGRTYEQYF | TGTGCCAGCAGTCTCCTCTACCGGACTAGCGGGAGGACCTACGAGCAGTACTTC
TRBJ1-5 | TRBV19 | . | . | CASSMRGPNQPQHF | TGTGCCAGTAGTATGAGAGGACCCAATCAGCCCCAGCATTTT
TRBJ2-7 | TRBV7-3 | . | TRBD2 | CASSLDGGSRNEQYF | TGTGCCAGCAGCTTAGATGGCGGGAGTCGAAACGAGCAGTACTTC
TRBJ2-3 | TRBV20-1 | few | . | CSARGQTPLASIDTQYF | TGCAGTGCTAGAGGGCAAACCCCTTTGGCTAGCATAGATACGCAGTATTTT
TRBJ1-5 | TRBV20-1 | . | . | CSARDRRDTYQPQHF | TGCAGTGCTAGAGATCGGAGGGACACCTATCAGCCCCAGCATTTT
TRBJ2-5 | TRBV5-1 | few | . | CASSLSVQGGETQYF | TGCGCCAGCAGCTTGTCGGTACAGGGAGGAGAGACCCAGTACTTC
TRBJ1-2 | TRBV28 | . | TRBD1 | CASSSGQGEGYTF | TGTGCCAGCAGTTCGGGACAGGGGGAGGGCTACACCTTC
TRBJ1-1 | TRBV10-1 | . | . | CASSEGYTEAFF | TGCGCCAGCAGTGAAGGGTACACTGAAGCTTTCTTT
TRBJ2-1 | TRBV2 | . | TRBD1 | CASSVETGDLNEQFF | TGTGCCAGCAGTGTCGAGACAGGGGATCTCAATGAGCAGTTCTTC
TRBJ1-5 | TRBV19 | . | . | CASSPQQGTNQPQHF | TGTGCCAGTAGTCCACAACAGGGTACCAATCAGCCCCAGCATTTT
TRBJ1-2 | TRBV7-9 | few | . | CASSRGTNYGYTF | TGTGCCAGCAGCCGAGGGACAAACTATGGCTACACCTTC
TRBJ1-1 | TRBV2 | . | . | CASSDIGASTEAFF | TGTGCCAGCAGTGATATAGGGGCTAGCACTGAAGCTTTCTTT
TRBJ2-3 | TRBV30 | . | TRBD1 | CAWTEDRTRDTQYF | TGTGCCTGGACCGAGGACAGGACTCGAGATACGCAGTATTTT
TRBJ2-5 | TRBV4-3 | . | TRBD1 | CASSPLGGTGQQETQYF | TGCGCCAGCAGCCCGCTTGGTGGGACAGGGCAACAAGAGACCCAGTACTTC
TRBJ2-7 | TRBV19 | . | TRBD2 | CASRPSGIYEQYF | TGTGCCAGTAGACCTAGCGGGATATACGAGCAGTACTTC
TRBJ2-2 | TRBV12-3/TRBV12-4 | . | . | CASSWTTGELFF | TGTGCCAGCAGTTGGACGACGGGGGAGCTGTTTTTT
TRBJ2-7 | TRBV28 | . | TRBD1 | CASSSGQGIRYEQYF | TGTGCCAGCAGTTCGGGACAGGGTATACGCTACGAGCAGTACTTC
TRBJ2-1 | TRBV7-2 | once | . | CASSLVVGFYNEQFF | TGTGCCAGCAGCTTAGTTGTAGGGTTCTACAATGAGCAGTTCTTC
TRBJ2-3 | TRBV5-1 | once | TRBD1 | CASSLEGQGPDTQYF | TGCGCCAGCAGCTTGGAGGGACAGGGACCAGATACGCAGTATTTT